This T cell receptor (beta chain) was sequenced in a study of T cell repertoires in cytomegalovirus infection. Background on the study: Based on public TCR beta signatures, there were indications of CMV infection and of a matching HLA type.

TCRdb itself ran the reads through MiXCR, one entry per CDR3 protein. The sample records hundreds of thousands of distinct CDR3 sequences, approximately 31% being singletons. Germline V CDR1 and CDR2: SGHTA, FQGNSA. This CDR3 has 15 amino acids. The study's findings and limits: Accumulated public TCR beta family frequency recognized individuals carrying CMV together with the relevant HLA.

With respect to this clonotype: Its specificity is not known. A read error may explain this, as a much larger clone is one base away.

This receptor was taken from a human donor in good health (CMV status not recorded). Some clones in this sample may be carry-over from other donors' samples. The V call is TRBV7-2, the J call TRBJ1-1, with a possible D match to TRBD1 (6 bases). Material for sequencing was PBMCs. Here the CDR3 reads CASSLVTGMNTEDFF. The CDR3 bases are TGTGCCAGCAGCTTGGTGACAGGCATGAACACTGAAGATTTCTTT.